This T cell receptor beta chain originates from a study of blood T cells in healthy people across ages. Through a sample-barcoded 5' primer and a J-beta primer mix, a second PCR was run for roughly 6 to 11 cycles. One entry per CDR3 protein results from TCRdb running MiXCR on the 5' RACE reads. This table holds about 1.1 million distinct CDR3 sequences, roughly two fifths found once. Germline trimming cut 5 bases from V and 13 bases from J; bases unmatched to any gene: 19. CDR3 size: 16 residues. This clonotype came up once. The chain has TRBV12-3 or TRBV12-4 and TRBJ2-1, with 8 bases fitting TRBD2. Sequences were obtained from blood. The receptor was derived from a man aged 18 to 29 in good health. CDR3 DNA: TGTGCCAGCAGTCCTCGGACTAGCCTAGCCAAAGAGACCCAGTTCTTC. This gives the protein CASSPRTSLAKETQFF.